This T cell receptor (beta chain) comes out of a study of blood T cells in healthy people across ages (dated by TCRdb to 2014 to 2015). Regarding the complete study: Template switching captured roughly one uniquely barcoded TCR beta cDNA molecule per two T cells in model experiments. Using deep sequencing normalized with unique cDNA molecular identifiers, the study measured how TCR beta repertoire diversity changes with age. Four age groups were formed from the donors: young (average approximately 17 years), middle-aged (around 39), aged (62) and long-lived (about 80). To avoid experimental bias, donors of different ages were randomly spread across the sequencing lanes. Using the same blood draw, the study looked at two additional independent replicas of 1 million unique cDNA reads for two donors, one aged 18 to 30 and the other aged 80 or older. The paper's findings and limits, for the study overall: The percentage of naive T cells measured by flow cytometry correlated strongly with observed TCR beta diversity. Conclusive comparison of naive and antigen-experienced compartments was prevented by the profiling of bulk unsorted PBMCs. Estimates of total diversity from one million sequenced T cells were regarded as lower bounds and underestimates. Compared with the aged group, the long-lived group had more naive CD4+ T cells, fewer expanded clones and increased TCR diversity, suggesting age selection. Donor CMV infection status was unknown, potentially confounding age-related changes in expanded clonotypes. As age increased, observed TCR beta diversity per million T cells dropped in a roughly linear way, and a significant reduction was already evident by age 40.

V lost 8 bases and J lost 7 bases, and the count of bases not matched to a germline gene is 16. The CDR3 numbers 15 residues from cysteine through phenylalanine. Of all the DNA, just the CDR3 is kept, 45 bases in frame from base 1. In the germline V gene (reference sequence), CDR1 corresponds to MNHEY and CDR2 to SMNVEV. Library preparation was by 5' RACE. Sequencing took place on an Illumina HiSeq 2500. A second roughly 6 to 12 cycle PCR used a sample-barcoded 5' primer and a J-beta primer mix. A template-switch 5' adaptor carrying 12 random nucleotides introduced a unique molecular identifier onto each TCR beta cDNA molecule. At least 2.5 million CDR3-containing paired-end reads were obtained from each sample. The Mint cDNA synthesis kit, primed by a TRBC-specific oligonucleotide, was used to synthesize first-strand cDNA from all RNA. Following uracil-DNA glycosylase treatment, all cDNA underwent a first 18-cycle PCR with the universal primers M1SS and BC2_uni_R. Concerning the study's data processing: For normalization, 1 million high-quality reads were randomly selected from each sample, with every read carrying a distinct molecular identifier. Instead of being binned into consensus sequences, reads that shared molecular identifiers were thrown out. MiTCR, set to a Q25 quality threshold and the strictest error-elimination algorithm, was used for CDR3 identification, clonotype clustering and error correction. A nonparametric unseen species model using Euler transformation provided a lower-bound estimate of total TCR beta diversity. In-frame beta chains were kept once TCRdb had trimmed the public reads at Q25 with fastp and called clones with MiXCR. Identical CDR3 protein sequences are pooled into one entry, listed with their most common genes and DNA. The V and J calls, along with clone size, are taken from TCRdb and not from the paper's own processing. Within this sample are about 1,500,000 distinct CDR3 sequences, with 25% to 30% of them counted one time only. 7.7% of the sample comes from the top ten.

This clonotype was counted between two and nine times. Its binding antigen is unknown. No much larger clone exists at a distance of one base, and base qualities are not known. The 39 donors, aged roughly 6 to 95 years, were systemically healthy Caucasian individuals from Russia. Approximately 10 milliliters of peripheral blood were collected from each donor into EDTA-treated Vacutainer tubes. Ficoll-Paque density-gradient centrifugation was used to isolate PBMCs, with at least 6 million obtained per sample. Total RNA, at least 6 micrograms per sample, was extracted from PBMCs with Trizol reagent. For every donor, an aliquot of PBMCs went through flow cytometry to measure the percentages of naive CD45RAhigh/CD27high T cells.

The receptor was isolated from a woman aged 25 to 39 in good health. The chain links TRBV27 with TRBJ2-7; the central 8 bases match TRBD1. Sequencing was carried out using blood. Read as DNA, the sequence is TGTGCCAGCTCACCTTCACCGGGACAGGTCGTAGAGCAGTACTTC. Its translation is CASSPSPGQVVEQYF.